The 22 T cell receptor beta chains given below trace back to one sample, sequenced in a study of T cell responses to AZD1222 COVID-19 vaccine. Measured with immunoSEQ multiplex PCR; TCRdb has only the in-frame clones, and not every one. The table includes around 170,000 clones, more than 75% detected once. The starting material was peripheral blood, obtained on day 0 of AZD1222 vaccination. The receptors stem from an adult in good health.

The CDR3 DNA reads TGTGCCAGCAGCTTAGGTGGCCCCAACAGCAATCAGCCCCAGCATTTT. Protein product: CASSLGGPNSNQPQHF. The chain combines TRBV13 with TRBJ1-5; the D is unclear. The CDR3 consists of 16 residues. Looked up from germline, CDR1 is PRHDT and CDR2 is FYEKMQ (reference sequence). The germline V and J ends were trimmed by 0 bases and 1 base, with 10 bases remaining between them.

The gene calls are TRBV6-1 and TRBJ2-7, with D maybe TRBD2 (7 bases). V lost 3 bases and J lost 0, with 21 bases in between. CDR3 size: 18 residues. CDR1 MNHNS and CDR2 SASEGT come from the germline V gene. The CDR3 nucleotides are TGTGCCAGCAGTGATAGGGGAGGGGGGAGCGGGCACTCCTACGAGCAGTACTTC. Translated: CASSDRGGGSGHSYEQYF.

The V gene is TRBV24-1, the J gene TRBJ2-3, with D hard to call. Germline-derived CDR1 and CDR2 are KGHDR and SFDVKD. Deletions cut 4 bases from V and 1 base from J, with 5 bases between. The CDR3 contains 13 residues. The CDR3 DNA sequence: TGTGCCACCAGTGACCAGGGCACAGATACGCAGTATTTT. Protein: CATSDQGTDTQYF.

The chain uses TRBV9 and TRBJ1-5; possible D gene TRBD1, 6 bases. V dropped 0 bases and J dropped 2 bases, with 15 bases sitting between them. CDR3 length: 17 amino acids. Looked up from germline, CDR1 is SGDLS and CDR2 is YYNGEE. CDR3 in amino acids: CASSVGGGGLGNQPQHF. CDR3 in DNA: TGTGCCAGCAGCGTAGGAGGGGGGGGACTTGGCAATCAGCCCCAGCATTTT.

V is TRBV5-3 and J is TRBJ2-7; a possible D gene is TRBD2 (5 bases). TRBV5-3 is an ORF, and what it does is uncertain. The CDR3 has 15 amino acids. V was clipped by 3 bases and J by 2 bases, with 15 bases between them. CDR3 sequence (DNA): TGTGCCAGAAGCTCGGATGAGCGGACGACCTACGAGCAGTACTTC. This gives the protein CARSSDERTTYEQYF.

CDR3 sequence: CASSIPNFAGGPLGEQYF. The DNA of the CDR3 is TGTGCCAGTAGTATACCGAACTTTGCGGGAGGCCCTCTCGGCGAGCAGTACTTC. This sequence joins TRBV19 and TRBJ2-7; TRBD2 agrees at 8 bases. Germline CDR1 reads LNHDA; CDR2 reads SQIVND (reference sequence). The CDR3 is made up of 18 amino acids. Trimming cost V 2 bases and J 6 bases; bases outside gene matches: 18.

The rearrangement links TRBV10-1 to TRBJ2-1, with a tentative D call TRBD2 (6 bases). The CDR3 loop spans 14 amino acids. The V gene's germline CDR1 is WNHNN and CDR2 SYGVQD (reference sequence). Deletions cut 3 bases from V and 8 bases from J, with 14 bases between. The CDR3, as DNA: TGCGCCAGCAGTGACAACGGGAGTGGCGATGAGCAGTTCTTC. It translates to CASSDNGSGDEQFF.

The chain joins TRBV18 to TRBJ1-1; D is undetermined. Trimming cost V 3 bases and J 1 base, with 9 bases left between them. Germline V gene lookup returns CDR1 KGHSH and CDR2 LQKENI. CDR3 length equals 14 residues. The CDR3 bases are TGTGCCAGCTCACCGATCCCGGCGAACACTGAAGCTTTCTTT. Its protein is CASSPIPANTEAFF.

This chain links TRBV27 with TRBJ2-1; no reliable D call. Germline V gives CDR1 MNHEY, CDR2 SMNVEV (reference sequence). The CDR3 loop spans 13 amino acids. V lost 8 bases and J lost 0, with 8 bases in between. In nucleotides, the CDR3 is TGTGCCAGCGGACCCGGCTCCTACAATGAGCAGTTCTTC. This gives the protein CASGPGSYNEQFF.

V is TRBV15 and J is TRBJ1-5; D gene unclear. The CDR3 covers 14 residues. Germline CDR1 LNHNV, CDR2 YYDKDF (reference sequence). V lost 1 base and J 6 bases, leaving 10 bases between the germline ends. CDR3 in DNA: TGTGCCACCAGCAGAGCCCGGGCTGCTCAGCCCCAGCATTTT. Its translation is CATSRARAAQPQHF. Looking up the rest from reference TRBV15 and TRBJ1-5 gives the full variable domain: DAMVIQNPRYQVTQFGKPVTLSCSQTLNHNVMYWYQQKSSQAPKLLFHYYDKDFNNEADTPDNFQSRRPNTSFCFLDIRSPGLGDTAMYLCATSRARAAQPQHFGDGTRLSIL.

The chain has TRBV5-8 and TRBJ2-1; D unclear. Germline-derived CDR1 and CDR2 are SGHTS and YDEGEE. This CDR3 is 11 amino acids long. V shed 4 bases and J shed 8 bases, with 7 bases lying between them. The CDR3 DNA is TGTGCCAGCAGCCCTCGCCATGAGCAGTTCTTC. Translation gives CASSPRHEQFF.

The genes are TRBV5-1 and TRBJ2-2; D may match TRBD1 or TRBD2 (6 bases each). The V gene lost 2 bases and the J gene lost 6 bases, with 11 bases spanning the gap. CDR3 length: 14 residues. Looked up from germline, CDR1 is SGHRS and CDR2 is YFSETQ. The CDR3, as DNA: TGCGCCAGCAGCTTCGGGGGCGCCGCCGGGGAGCTGTTTTTT. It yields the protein CASSFGGAAGELFF.

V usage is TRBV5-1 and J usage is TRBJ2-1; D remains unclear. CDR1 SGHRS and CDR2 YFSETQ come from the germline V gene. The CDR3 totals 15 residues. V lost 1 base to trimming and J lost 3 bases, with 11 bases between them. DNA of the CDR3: TGCGCCAGCAGCTTGACCCAGAACCTCTACAATGAGCAGTTCTTC. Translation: CASSLTQNLYNEQFF.

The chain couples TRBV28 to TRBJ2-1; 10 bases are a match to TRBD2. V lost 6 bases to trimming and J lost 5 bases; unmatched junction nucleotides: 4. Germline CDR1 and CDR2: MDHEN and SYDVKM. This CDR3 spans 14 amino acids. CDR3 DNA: TGTGCCAGCAGCAATCTAGCGGGAGACAATGAGCAGTTCTTC. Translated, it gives CASSNLAGDNEQFF.

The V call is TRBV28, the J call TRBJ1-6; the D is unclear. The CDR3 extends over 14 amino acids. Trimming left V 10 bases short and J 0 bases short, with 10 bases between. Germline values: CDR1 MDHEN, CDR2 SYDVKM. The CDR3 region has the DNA TGTGCCATCCTAGAGGGCTCCTATAATTCACCCCTCCACTTT. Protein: CAILEGSYNSPLHF.

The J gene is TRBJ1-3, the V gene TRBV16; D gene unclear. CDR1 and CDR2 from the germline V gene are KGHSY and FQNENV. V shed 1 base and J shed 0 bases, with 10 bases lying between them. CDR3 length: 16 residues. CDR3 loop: CASSQLASVSGNTIYF. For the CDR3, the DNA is TGTGCCAGCAGCCAATTAGCGTCAGTCTCTGGAAACACCATATATTTT.

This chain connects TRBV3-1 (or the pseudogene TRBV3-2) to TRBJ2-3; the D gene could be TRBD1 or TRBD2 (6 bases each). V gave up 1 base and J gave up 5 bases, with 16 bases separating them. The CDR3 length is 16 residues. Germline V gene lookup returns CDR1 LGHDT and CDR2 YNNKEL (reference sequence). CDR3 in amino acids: CASSQVGGIGGDTQYF. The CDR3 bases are TGTGCCAGCAGCCAAGTGGGGGGCATTGGGGGAGATACGCAGTATTTT.

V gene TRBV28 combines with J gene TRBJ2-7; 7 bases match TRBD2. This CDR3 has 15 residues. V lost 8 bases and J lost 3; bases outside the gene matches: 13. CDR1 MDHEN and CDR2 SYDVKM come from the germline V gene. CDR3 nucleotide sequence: TGTGCCAGCGGATGGCGGGAGTCTCTAGGCTACGAGCAGTACTTC. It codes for CASGWRESLGYEQYF.

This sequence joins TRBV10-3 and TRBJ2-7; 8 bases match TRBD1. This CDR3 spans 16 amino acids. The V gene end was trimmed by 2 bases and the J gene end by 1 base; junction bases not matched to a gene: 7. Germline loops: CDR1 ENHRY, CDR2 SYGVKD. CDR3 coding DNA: TGTGCCATCAGTGAGGATTGGTGGACAGGGTCCTACGAGCAGTACTTC. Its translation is CAISEDWWTGSYEQYF.

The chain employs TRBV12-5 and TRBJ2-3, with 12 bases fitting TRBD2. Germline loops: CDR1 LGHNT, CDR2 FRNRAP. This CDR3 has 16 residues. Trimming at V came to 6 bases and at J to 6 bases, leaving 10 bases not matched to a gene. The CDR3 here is CASGAPSGGAGDTQYF. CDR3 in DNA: TGTGCTAGTGGGGCCCCTAGCGGGGGGGCCGGGGATACGCAGTATTTT.

In DNA form, the CDR3 reads TGTGCCAGCAGCTCGGTCACAACCTACAATGAGCAGTTCTTC. Protein: CASSSVTTYNEQFF. The V call is TRBV11-3, the J call TRBJ2-1; D not resolved. Trimming removed 4 bases from V and 2 bases from J, with 9 bases in between. Germline lookup yields CDR1 SGHNT and CDR2 YENEEA. The CDR3 length is 14 residues.

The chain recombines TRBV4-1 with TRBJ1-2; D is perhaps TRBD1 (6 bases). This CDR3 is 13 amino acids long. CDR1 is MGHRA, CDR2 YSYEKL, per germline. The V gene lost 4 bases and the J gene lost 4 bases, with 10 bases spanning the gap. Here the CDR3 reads CASSRDISYGYTF. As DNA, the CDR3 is TGCGCCAGCAGCCGGGACATCAGCTATGGCTACACCTTC.